Following are 28 T cell receptor beta chains from one sample sequenced in a study of cytomegalovirus exposure and HLA in healthy donors. 60 Vbeta and 13 Jbeta primers were used in PCR. TCRdb's table, derived via immunoSEQ multiplex PCR, lists solely in-frame clones and lacks some. The data contain more than 130,000 clones, about four fifths of them seen just once; the ten biggest clones take up about 2.2%. The sequencing sample was made of PBMCs. These TCRs come from a man aged 25-45 years in good health and CMV-seronegative.

This clone was observed a few times. This rearrangement joins TRBV5-3 to TRBJ2-2; D uncertain. TRBV5-3 qualifies as an ORF whose function is uncertain. CDR3 size: 15 residues. V was shortened by 1 base and J by 8 bases, with 15 bases between the two germline ends. CDR3 DNA sequence: TGTGCCAGAAGCTTGAGCCCCTCGAAACCGGGGGAGCTGTTTTTT. Translated, it gives CARSLSPSKPGELFF.

This chain joins TRBV30 and TRBJ1-2, with TRBD1 matching over 10 bases. Germline values: CDR1 GTSNPN, CDR2 SVGIG (reference sequence). The CDR3 is 15 residues long. The junction had 11 bases not matched to a gene; V was cut back by 3 bases and J by 7 bases. The CDR3 sequence: CAWRTGGTGGRGYTF. CDR3 coding DNA: TGTGCCTGGAGGACAGGGGGCACGGGGGGCCGTGGCTACACCTTC. Filled out from reference TRBV30 and TRBJ1-2, the complete variable domain reads SQTIHQWPATLVQPVGSPLSLECTVEGTSNPNLYWYRQAAGRGLQLLFYSVGIGQISSEVPQNLSASRPQDRQFILSSKKLLLSDSGFYLCAWRTGGTGGRGYTFGSGTRLTVV.

V gene TRBV10-3 combines with J gene TRBJ1-2, with a possible D match to TRBD1 (5 bases). Germline V CDR1 and CDR2: ENHRY, SYGVKD. CDR3 size: 15 residues. Trimming took 4 bases from V and 4 from J, leaving 16 bases between them. CDR3 protein: CAISALNRQTYGYTF. The CDR3 DNA is TGTGCCATCAGTGCCCTGAACCGACAGACCTATGGCTACACCTTC.

J is TRBJ1-3 and V is TRBV15, with D maybe TRBD1 (6 bases). CDR3 length: 15 amino acids. Between the trimmed V and J ends, which lost 1 base and 4 bases, there was a span of 11 bases. Germline lookup yields CDR1 LNHNV and CDR2 YYDKDF (reference sequence). The CDR3 nucleotides are TGTGCCACCAGCAGAGGCTCAGGGGCGGGAAACACCATATATTTT. Translation: CATSRGSGAGNTIYF.

The rearrangement joins TRBV5-8 to TRBJ1-2; TRBD1 aligns across 7 bases. The CDR3 totals 16 residues. CDR1 is SGHTS and CDR2 is YDEGEE in the germline V gene. Unmatched junction bases numbered 10, after V lost 1 base and J lost 4 bases. The CDR3 spells CASSLPGTAEAYGYTF. In DNA form, the CDR3 reads TGTGCCAGCAGCTTGCCTGGGACAGCAGAAGCCTATGGCTACACCTTC.

This chain joins TRBV19 and TRBJ1-5, with a weak D call TRBD1 (5 bases). Trimming removed 5 bases at V and 11 bases at J, with 10 bases between. CDR3 size: 11 residues. Germline-derived CDR1 and CDR2 are LNHDA and SQIVND (reference sequence). CDR3 bases: TGTGCCAGTAGTGACCGGGGGGCCCAGCATTTT. Encoded protein: CASSDRGAQHF.

The gene calls are TRBV19 and TRBJ2-7; 7 nucleotides align to TRBD2. V gave up 5 bases and J gave up 2 bases; unmatched junction bases: 9. In germline, CDR1 is LNHDA, CDR2 SQIVND (reference sequence). The CDR3 length is 15 residues. For the CDR3, the DNA is TGTGCCAGTAGTGTCCGGGACGGGGGGACCTACGAGCAGTACTTC. Translated: CASSVRDGGTYEQYF.

This sequence joins TRBV5-4 and TRBJ2-3; 7 bases align to TRBD2. With V trimmed by 2 bases and J by 4 bases, 7 bases remained unmatched. Germline V CDR1 and CDR2: SGHNT, YYREEE (reference sequence). The CDR3 runs to 15 residues. CDR3 region: CASSFRRERADTQYF. CDR3 DNA sequence: TGTGCCAGCAGCTTTAGGCGGGAGAGGGCAGATACGCAGTATTTT.

The table lists this clone with a count of one. The rearrangement links TRBV5-1 to TRBJ1-5, with a possible D match to TRBD1 (6 bases). Germline V gene lookup returns CDR1 SGHRS and CDR2 YFSETQ. There are 15 residues in the CDR3. Trimming took off 2 bases at V and 2 bases at J, with 11 bases between the two ends. DNA for the CDR3: TGCGCCAGCAGCTTAGCGGGGGCTGGCAATCAGCCCCAGCATTTT. Encoded protein: CASSLAGAGNQPQHF.

The rearrangement links TRBV5-6 to TRBJ1-5, with 7 bases identical to TRBD1. Germline V gives CDR1 SGHDT, CDR2 YYEEEE. J lost 5 bases, V lost 4 bases, and 3 bases had no gene match. The CDR3 contains 13 residues. DNA for the CDR3: TGTGCCAGCAGCCAGGGGGAGTATCAGCCCCAGCATTTT. Protein: CASSQGEYQPQHF.

This clone was counted once. The chain employs TRBV6-1 and TRBJ2-2; the match to TRBD1 covers 8 bases. Trimming cost V 2 bases and J 2 bases; bases outside gene matches: 4. The CDR3 loop spans 16 amino acids. Looked up from germline, CDR1 is MNHNS and CDR2 is SASEGT. The CDR3 bases are TGTGCCAGCAGTGAACAGGGGGCTCATAACACCGGGGAGCTGTTTTTT. This codes for CASSEQGAHNTGELFF.

The chain couples TRBV10-3 to TRBJ1-4; D is undetermined. This CDR3 spans 16 amino acids. The germline V gene encodes CDR1 ENHRY and CDR2 SYGVKD. Trimming stripped 0 bases from V and 5 bases from J, with 13 bases between. The DNA for the CDR3 is TGTGCCATCAGTGAGTCTCAAGGGAGGAGGAATGAAAAACTGTTTTTT. Its translation is CAISESQGRRNEKLFF.

The chain recombines TRBV28 with TRBJ2-3, with 9 bases aligning to TRBD2. Germline V CDR1 and CDR2: MDHEN, SYDVKM. The CDR3 has 15 amino acids. V lost 7 bases to trimming and J lost 2 bases; unmatched junction nucleotides: 7. CDR3 in DNA: TGTGCCAGCAATTCTCCTAGCGGGGCCACAGATACGCAGTATTTT. As protein: CASNSPSGATDTQYF. The entire variable domain, with the rest obtained from reference TRBV28 and TRBJ2-3, is as follows: DVKVTQSSRYLVKRTGEKVFLECVQDMDHENMFWYRQDPGLGLRLIYFSYDVKMKEKGDIPEGYSVSREKKERFSLILESASTNQTSMYLCASNSPSGATDTQYFGPGTRLTVL.

The gene calls are TRBV5-1 and TRBJ1-2; 7 bases agree with TRBD1. Germline trimming cut 4 bases from V and 4 bases from J; bases unmatched to any gene: 10. Germline V CDR1 and CDR2: SGHRS, YFSETQ. The CDR3 covers 15 residues. The CDR3 DNA reads TGCGCCAGCAGCAGACCGGGACAGCACCTCTATGGCTACACCTTC. Translation: CASSRPGQHLYGYTF.

V and J are TRBV6-1 and TRBJ1-3; D call uncertain. The CDR3 is 14 amino acids. The V gene lost 4 bases and the J gene lost 0 bases, with 7 bases spanning the gap. CDR1 MNHNS and CDR2 SASEGT come from the germline V gene. CDR3 sequence reads: CASSVLSSGNTIYF. CDR3 in DNA: TGTGCCAGCAGTGTATTGAGCTCTGGAAACACCATATATTTT.

In its sample, this clone was seen once. The chain carries TRBV7-2 and TRBJ1-1; D remains unclear. The length of the CDR3 is 14 residues. Germline V gives CDR1 SGHTA, CDR2 FQGNSA. Trimming removed 2 bases from V and 6 bases from J, with 13 bases in between. The CDR3 here is CASSLKRGSAEAFF. The DNA of the CDR3 is TGTGCCAGCAGCTTAAAGAGAGGTAGCGCTGAAGCTTTCTTT.

V and J are TRBV10-2 and TRBJ1-1, with a weak D call TRBD1 (5 bases). The germline gives CDR1 WSHSY, CDR2 SAAADI. Trimming shortened V by 8 bases and J by 0 bases, and 13 bases separated the two germline ends. The CDR3 contains 14 residues. The CDR3 reads CASGTGNMNTEAFF. In nucleotides, the CDR3 is TGCGCCAGCGGAACAGGCAACATGAACACTGAAGCTTTCTTT.

J is TRBJ2-7 and V is TRBV10-3; TRBD1 might be the D (6 bases). This CDR3 comprises 12 residues. Germline V gene sequence: CDR1 ENHRY, CDR2 SYGVKD. V was pared by 5 bases and J by 5 bases, with 10 bases between. The CDR3 sequence: CAISNNRDEQYF. The DNA for the CDR3 is TGTGCCATCAGTAACAACAGGGACGAGCAGTACTTC.

This chain uses TRBV7-3 with TRBJ2-1; 10 bases fit TRBD2. CDR3 length: 17 amino acids. Germline V gene data show CDR1 as SGHTA and CDR2 as FQGTGA. V dropped 1 base and J dropped 5; count of bases not matched to a gene: 8. CDR3 sequence reads: CASSLSRSGRWDNEQFF. In nucleotides, the CDR3 is TGTGCCAGCAGCTTAAGCCGTAGCGGGAGGTGGGACAATGAGCAGTTCTTC.

This clone has just a few counts. This rearrangement joins TRBV30 to TRBJ2-3; weak D call: TRBD1 (5 bases). Trimming stripped 3 bases from V and 0 bases from J, with 19 bases between. From germline, CDR1 is GTSNPN and CDR2 SVGIG (reference sequence). This CDR3 spans 17 amino acids. The CDR3 reads CAWSPRWGPLSTDTQYF. CDR3 nucleotides: TGTGCCTGGAGCCCTAGGTGGGGCCCCCTTAGCACAGATACGCAGTATTTT.

V usage is TRBV6-6 and J usage is TRBJ2-1, with 7 nucleotides matching TRBD2. The junction had 9 bases not matched to a gene; V was cut back by 6 bases and J by 4 bases. The CDR3 covers 15 residues. Germline V CDR1 and CDR2: MNHNY, SVGAGI (reference sequence). CDR3 in DNA: TGTGCCAGCAGGTCGGGACTACTGGGATACAATGAGCAGTTCTTC. It translates to CASRSGLLGYNEQFF.

This clone has just one count. The V gene is TRBV4-1, the J gene TRBJ2-3; unclear D gene. Trimming took off 0 bases at V and 7 bases at J, with 23 bases between the two ends. The CDR3 sequence is 18 residues long. Germline CDR1 is MGHRA and CDR2 is YSYEKL. DNA for the CDR3: TGCGCCAGCAGCCAAGATACGGTTGACATCCCCCTTGTGTATACGCAGTATTTT. Protein product: CASSQDTVDIPLVYTQYF.

The V call is TRBV28, the J call TRBJ1-6; 7 positions match TRBD1. The V segment lost 5 bases and the J segment 6 bases; nucleotides outside the gene matches: 10. Germline CDR1 reads MDHEN; CDR2 reads SYDVKM. The CDR3 is 16 amino acids. The CDR3 DNA reads as TGTGCCAGCAGTACCGCCGGACAGGCACTTAATTCACCCCTCCACTTT. Amino acids: CASSTAGQALNSPLHF.

The chain recombines TRBV5-4 with TRBJ2-3; 8 bases are a match to TRBD2. With 5 bases clipped from V and 0 bases from J, the junction kept 8 bases outside the gene matches. Germline-derived CDR1 and CDR2 are SGHNT and YYREEE (reference sequence). The CDR3 extends over 16 amino acids. The chain's CDR3 is CASRLAAGGSTDTQYF. The DNA of the CDR3 is TGTGCCAGCAGGTTAGCGGCGGGGGGCAGCACAGATACGCAGTATTTT.

V gene TRBV5-1 combines with J gene TRBJ2-1; a possible D gene is TRBD1 (6 bases). V dropped 0 bases and J dropped 8 bases, with 15 bases sitting between them. Germline values: CDR1 SGHRS, CDR2 YFSETQ. The length of the CDR3 is 15 residues. CDR3 DNA sequence: TGCGCCAGCAGCTTGGAGCAAGGGGGATCTGATGAGCAGTTCTTC. Amino acid sequence: CASSLEQGGSDEQFF.

The J gene is TRBJ2-7, the V gene TRBV5-1, with 7 positions matching TRBD1. Germline assignment: CDR1 SGHRS and CDR2 YFSETQ. The CDR3 is made up of 15 amino acids. J was trimmed by 0 bases and V by 3 bases; bases with no gene match: 6. Here the CDR3 DNA reads TGCGCCAGCAGCTCCGGGACAGCGAGCTCCTACGAGCAGTACTTC. The encoded protein is CASSSGTASSYEQYF.

J is TRBJ2-2 and V is TRBV4-1; D is perhaps TRBD1 (7 bases). The CDR3 covers 16 residues. Trimming took off 4 bases at V and 0 bases at J, with 12 bases between the two ends. Germline V gene lookup returns CDR1 MGHRA and CDR2 YSYEKL. The CDR3 DNA reads as TGCGCCAGCAGCCCCCAGGGGGGAACGAACACCGGGGAGCTGTTTTTT. Translating gives CASSPQGGTNTGELFF.

This chain links TRBV29-1 with TRBJ2-1, with 11 positions matching TRBD2. The CDR3 is 14 amino acids. Germline trimming cut 6 bases from V and 10 bases from J; bases unmatched to any gene: 11. CDR1 is SQVTM and CDR2 is ANQGSEA in the germline V gene. The CDR3 DNA follows: TGCAGCGTACCGGGACTAGCGGCCCGTCGGGAGCAGTTCTTC. Translated, it gives CSVPGLAARREQFF.